The clone carrying this TCR beta chain was seen more than once but under ten times. The antigen is not known. Sample-barcoded 5' priming and a J-beta primer mix drove a second PCR of 7 to 11 cycles. Each TCR beta cDNA got a 12-nucleotide random molecular identifier. TCRdb used MiXCR to reprocess the 5' RACE reads, holding one entry per CDR3 protein. The data contain hundreds of thousands of distinct CDR3 sequences, less than 40% of them singletons. This sample was taken from a study of blood T cells in healthy people across ages. Study conclusions and caveats: A roughly linear fall in TCR beta diversity per million T cells was seen with increasing age.

Each donor gave 9.5 to 10 milliliters of peripheral blood. V gave up 2 bases and J gave up 4 bases, with 9 bases separating them. Germline CDR1 is DFQATT and CDR2 is SNEGSKA (reference sequence). This CDR3 is built from 14 residues. Sequencing input: blood. This receptor was identified in a woman of 80 years or more in good health. This chain connects TRBV20-1 to TRBJ1-6; D uncertain. CDR3: CSARQQPYNSPLHF. The CDR3 bases are TGCAGTGCTAGACAACAGCCTTATAATTCACCCCTCCACTTT.